The clone carrying this T cell receptor (beta chain) was found a few times. Its antigen is currently unknown. Unique molecular identifiers were built into the TCR beta cDNA libraries. One entry per CDR3 protein, called by TCRdb with MiXCR from the PCR reads. The data contain a few hundred thousand distinct CDR3 sequences, around a third of them singletons. Germline V lookup: CDR1 SQVTM, CDR2 ANQGSEA. V was clipped by 7 bases and J by 6 bases, with 14 bases between them. The CDR3 is 12 amino acids. The sample comes from a study of post-analysis software for immune sequencing data. Study-wide points: Compared with controls, patients had more of about five TRBV segments, including TRBV5-6, TRBV5-1 and TRBV20-1.

Material for sequencing was blood. The chain recombines TRBV29-1 with TRBJ2-3; a weak D match, TRBD1 (6 bases). This sequence originates from a girl aged 2 to 17 with multiple sclerosis. CDR3 region: CSAAQQGDTQYF. CDR3 sequence (DNA): TGCAGCGCTGCCCAACAGGGTGATACGCAGTATTTT.